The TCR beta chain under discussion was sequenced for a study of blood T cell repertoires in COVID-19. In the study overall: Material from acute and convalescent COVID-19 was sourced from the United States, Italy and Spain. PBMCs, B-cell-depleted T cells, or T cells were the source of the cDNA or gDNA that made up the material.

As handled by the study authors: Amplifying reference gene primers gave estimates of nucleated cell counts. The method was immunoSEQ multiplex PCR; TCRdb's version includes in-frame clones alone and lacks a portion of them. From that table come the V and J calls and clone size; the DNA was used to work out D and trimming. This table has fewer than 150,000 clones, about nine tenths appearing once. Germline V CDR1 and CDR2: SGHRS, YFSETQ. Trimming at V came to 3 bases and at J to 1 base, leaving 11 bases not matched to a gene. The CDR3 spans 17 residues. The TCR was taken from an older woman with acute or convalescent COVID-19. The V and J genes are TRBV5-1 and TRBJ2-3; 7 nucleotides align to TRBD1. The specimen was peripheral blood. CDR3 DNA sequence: TGCGCCAGCAGCTGGAAAATAGGGGGCGCGGGCACAGATACGCAGTATTTT. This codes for CASSWKIGGAGTDTQYF.